The 22 T cell receptor beta chains below come from one sample, sequenced in a study of early T cells in non-severe SARS-CoV-2 infection. TCRdb reanalysed the 5' RACE reads using MiXCR and keeps one entry per CDR3 protein. Here the sample spans tens of thousands of distinct CDR3 sequences, around 14% being singletons. This material consisted of whole blood, taken at baseline. All receptors derive from an adult who was a healthcare worker with PCR-confirmed SARS-CoV-2 infection or an uninfected control (not recorded which).

In this sample, this clonotype turned up many times. The CDR3 region has the DNA TGCAGCGTTCTTCGGACAGGGGAATTCTACGAGCAGTACTTC. As protein: CSVLRTGEFYEQYF. The rearrangement links TRBV29-1 to TRBJ2-7, with 9 bases lining up with TRBD1. Germline V gene sequence: CDR1 SQVTM, CDR2 ANQGSEA. The length of the CDR3 is 14 residues. V lost 5 bases to trimming and J lost 3 bases; unmatched junction nucleotides: 8.

V gene TRBV7-8 combines with J gene TRBJ2-7; 7 nucleotides align to TRBD2. This CDR3 region has 15 residues. The junction had 7 bases not matched to a gene; V was cut back by 5 bases and J by 0 bases. Germline-derived CDR1 and CDR2 are SGHVS and FQNEAQ. DNA of the CDR3: TGTGCCAGCAGCGCGGGGGACGGCCCCTCCTACGAGCAGTACTTC. Translating gives CASSAGDGPSYEQYF.

This clonotype appeared a few times. The chain carries TRBV12-3 or TRBV12-4 and TRBJ2-5, with D possibly TRBD2 on 6 matching bases. There are 14 residues in the CDR3. V gave up 7 bases and J gave up 1 base, with 13 bases separating them. The CDR3 DNA follows: TGTGCCAGCACTTTGGGTAGCGGCCAAGAGACCCAGTACTTC. This sequence encodes CASTLGSGQETQYF.

A few counts support this clonotype. The chain carries TRBV30 and TRBJ2-7; 7 bases match TRBD2. Germline V gene sequence: CDR1 GTSNPN, CDR2 SVGIG (reference sequence). CDR3 length: 15 amino acids. Trimming at V came to 0 bases and at J to 3 bases, leaving 8 bases not matched to a gene. The CDR3 coding sequence is TGTGCCTGGAGTGTACGGGGAGCGGGATTCTACGAGCAGTACTTC. Its protein is CAWSVRGAGFYEQYF.

This clonotype occurred a few times. J is TRBJ2-5 and V is TRBV5-4, with D perhaps TRBD2 (5 bases). Trimming removed 0 bases from V and 4 bases from J, with 10 bases in between. This CDR3 has 14 amino acids. Germline V gene data show CDR1 as SGHNT and CDR2 as YYREEE (reference sequence). CDR3 nucleotides: TGTGCCAGCAGCTTGGAACAGAGGGTAGAGACCCAGTACTTC. As protein: CASSLEQRVETQYF.

This clonotype has more than one count but fewer than ten. The chain links TRBV12-3 or TRBV12-4 to TRBJ2-5; 11 bases map to TRBD1. Trimming took 6 bases from V and 3 from J; bases not matched to a gene: 6. CDR3 size: 15 residues. The CDR3 sequence: CASSRTGGMEETQYF. The CDR3 bases are TGTGCCAGCAGCCGGACAGGGGGCATGGAAGAGACCCAGTACTTC.

This clonotype was detected only once. This chain uses TRBV7-6 with TRBJ2-3; D tentatively reads TRBD1 or TRBD2 (5 bases each). The CDR3 loop spans 17 amino acids. V lost 4 bases, J lost 0 bases, and 17 bases lay in between. The germline gives CDR1 SGHVS, CDR2 FNYEAQ. CDR3 residues: CASSSTLGESSTDTQYF. The CDR3 bases are TGTGCCAGCAGCTCAACCCTGGGGGAATCTAGCACAGATACGCAGTATTTT.

The chain recombines TRBV15 with TRBJ1-1; possible D gene TRBD1, 5 bases. The CDR3 runs to 13 residues. Germline V gene sequence: CDR1 LNHNV, CDR2 YYDKDF (reference sequence). Trimming shortened V by 1 base and J by 9 bases, and 12 bases separated the two germline ends. This CDR3 is CATSRGIDSKAFF. Here the CDR3 DNA reads TGTGCCACCAGCAGAGGAATTGACAGCAAAGCTTTCTTT.

V gene TRBV20-1 combines with J gene TRBJ2-3; D perhaps matches TRBD1 (5 bases). Looked up from germline, CDR1 is DFQATT and CDR2 is SNEGSKA (reference sequence). The V end was cut by 1 base, the J end by 4 bases, with 9 bases between. The CDR3 consists of 13 residues. The CDR3 here is CSARGLGPDTQYF. CDR3 nucleotides: TGCAGTGCTAGAGGACTGGGGCCAGATACGCAGTATTTT.

The gene calls are TRBV5-6 and TRBJ1-5; D gene unclear. This CDR3 spans 15 amino acids. Germline V gene sequence: CDR1 SGHDT, CDR2 YYEEEE. Trimming left V 0 bases short and J 2 bases short, with 9 bases between. The CDR3 is CASSLAWQGNQPQHF. The CDR3 coding sequence is TGTGCCAGCAGCTTGGCCTGGCAGGGCAATCAGCCCCAGCATTTT.

This clonotype came up many times. The chain joins TRBV29-1 to TRBJ1-2; 7 bases map to TRBD1. The trim removed 6 bases at V and 8 bases at J, leaving 3 bases unmatched. This CDR3 is built from 10 residues. The germline V gene encodes CDR1 SQVTM and CDR2 ANQGSEA. The CDR3 sequence: CSVGTEGYTF. The CDR3 region has the DNA TGCAGCGTAGGGACAGAGGGCTACACCTTC. The full variable domain, in which reference TRBV29-1 and TRBJ1-2 provide the parts outside the CDR3, is SAVISQKPSRDICQRGTSLTIQCQVDSQVTMMFWYRQQPGQSLTLIATANQGSEATYESGFVIDKFPISRPNLTFSTLTVSNMSPEDSSIYLCSVGTEGYTFGSGTRLTVV.

This clonotype was seen repeatedly, ten times or more. The J gene is TRBJ2-5, the V gene TRBV24-1; 7 bases line up with TRBD1. The length of the CDR3 is 15 residues. In germline, CDR1 is KGHDR, CDR2 SFDVKD. The V gene end was trimmed by 3 bases and the J gene end by 0 bases; junction bases not matched to a gene: 3. The CDR3 loop reads CATSDPDRYQETQYF. In DNA, the CDR3 is TGTGCCACCAGTGATCCGGACAGGTACCAAGAGACCCAGTACTTC.

Ten or more counts support this clonotype. The chain uses TRBV6-4 and TRBJ2-2; D is unclear. V was clipped by 0 bases and J by 7 bases, with 0 bases between them. Germline CDR1 is MRHNA and CDR2 is SNTAGT. The CDR3 extends over 11 amino acids. The CDR3 DNA reads TGTGCCAGCAGTGACTCCGGGGAGCTGTTTTTT. The encoded protein is CASSDSGELFF.

The chain recombines TRBV6-5 with TRBJ1-4; a possible D gene is TRBD1 (6 bases). CDR1 MNHEY and CDR2 SVGAGI come from the germline V gene. V lost 6 bases and J lost 7, with 15 bases in between. The CDR3 runs to 14 residues. The CDR3 coding sequence is TGTGCCAGCAGAGAGGGGGGGCTGATTGAAAAACTGTTTTTT. It is translated as CASREGGLIEKLFF.

The chain recombines TRBV2 with TRBJ1-4; 10 bases agree with TRBD1. Germline CDR1 and CDR2: SNHLY and FYNNEI. The CDR3 is made up of 13 amino acids. V was clipped by 6 bases and J by 7 bases; unmatched bases: 2. CDR3 residues: CASRGQGIEKLFF. As DNA, the CDR3 is TGTGCCAGCAGGGGACAGGGGATTGAAAAACTGTTTTTT.

In this sample, this clonotype turned up a few times. At one of its ends the junction is not consistent with the germline gene, which may arise from a read error. J is TRBJ2-1 and V is TRBV4-3; possibly TRBD1 or TRBD2 for D (5 bases each). CDR3 length equals 12 residues. Germline V gives CDR1 LGHNA, CDR2 YSLEER. The CDR3 here is CASSQGDRHRIF. The CDR3 nucleotides read TGCGCCAGCAGCCAAGGGGACCGGCACCGGATCTTC.

This clonotype was detected ten times or more. The chain is built from TRBV5-6 and TRBJ2-7; 8 bases map to TRBD1. V lost 2 bases to trimming and J lost 6 bases; unmatched junction nucleotides: 7. The CDR3 has 14 residues. Germline V CDR1 and CDR2: SGHDT, YYEEEE. The CDR3 spells CASSFRTGSGEQYF. The CDR3 DNA reads TGTGCCAGCAGCTTCCGGACAGGGTCTGGCGAGCAGTACTTC.

There are a few counts of this clonotype. The V and J genes are TRBV6-4 and TRBJ2-3; D is undetermined. This CDR3 comprises 14 residues. Trimming cost V 9 bases and J 0 bases, with 13 bases left between them. Germline V gene sequence: CDR1 MRHNA, CDR2 SNTAGT. For the CDR3, the DNA is TGTGCCAGTCGTGAGGACGGCAGCACAGATACGCAGTATTTT. This sequence encodes CASREDGSTDTQYF.

In its sample, this clonotype was seen a few times. The chain has TRBV3-1 and TRBJ1-5; possible D gene TRBD1, 5 bases. The CDR3 loop spans 17 amino acids. The germline V gene has CDR1 LGHDT and CDR2 YNNKEL (reference sequence). The V gene lost 0 bases and the J gene lost 2 bases, with 14 bases spanning the gap. The DNA of the CDR3 is TGTGCCAGCAGCCAAGATATTCCAGGGAGGGGCAATCAGCCCCAGCATTTT. Its protein is CASSQDIPGRGNQPQHF. Full variable domain (missing parts from reference TRBV3-1 and TRBJ1-5): DTAVSQTPKYLVTQMGNDKSIKCEQNLGHDTMYWYKQDSKKFLKIMFSYNNKELIINETVPNRFSPKSPDKAHLNLHINSLELGDSAVYFCASSQDIPGRGNQPQHFGDGTRLSIL.

This clonotype came up many times. This chain links TRBV20-1 with TRBJ1-3; D is undetermined. The V and J ends lost 5 bases and 1 base respectively, with 12 bases between them. The V gene's germline CDR1 is DFQATT and CDR2 SNEGSKA (reference sequence). The CDR3 sequence is 14 residues long. The DNA of the CDR3 is TGCAGTGCTCCTACTTCCCCATCTGGAAACACCATATATTTT. As protein: CSAPTSPSGNTIYF.

The genes are TRBV7-8 and TRBJ2-5; D is unclear. The length of the CDR3 is 11 residues. Germline loops: CDR1 SGHVS, CDR2 FQNEAQ. V was cut by 7 bases and J by 5 bases, with 8 bases left in between. The CDR3 DNA reads as TGTGCCAGCAAGGGTGCCGAGACCCAGTACTTC. It specifies CASKGAETQYF.

For this clonotype: One junction end does not reproduce the germline sequence, and a read error may be involved. The gene calls are TRBV20-1 and TRBJ2-7, with a weak D call TRBD2 (6 bases). The CDR3 extends over 13 amino acids. CDR1 DFQATT and CDR2 SNEGSKA come from the germline V gene (reference sequence). Here the CDR3 reads CSARTGLSTPTHF. As DNA, the CDR3 is TGCAGTGCTAGAACGGGACTCTCCACCCCGACGCACTTC.